This T cell receptor beta chain came from a study of vaccination and CD4 T cells after COVID-19. Cultured CD4+ T-cell DNA underwent Oncomine TCR Beta short-read sequencing. TCRdb used MiXCR to reprocess the PCR reads, holding one entry per CDR3 protein. The sample has about 19,000 distinct CDR3 sequences, 55% seen once. V was trimmed by 5 bases and J by 3 bases, leaving 4 bases between them. Germline assignment: CDR1 SNHLY and CDR2 FYNNEI. This CDR3 spans 11 amino acids. As to this clonotype: Its antigen is unknown.

Sample treatment: approximately 11-day PBMC culture with coronavirus spike peptide pools or control peptides (ViraFEST assay). V and J are TRBV2 and TRBJ1-1; D is uncertain. The sequence came from a human donor who had recovered from COVID-19. Sequences were obtained from CD4+ T cells from blood, cultured in vitro. Here the CDR3 DNA reads TGTGCCAGCAGTTGGGACACTGAAGCTTTCTTT. Its protein is CASSWDTEAFF.